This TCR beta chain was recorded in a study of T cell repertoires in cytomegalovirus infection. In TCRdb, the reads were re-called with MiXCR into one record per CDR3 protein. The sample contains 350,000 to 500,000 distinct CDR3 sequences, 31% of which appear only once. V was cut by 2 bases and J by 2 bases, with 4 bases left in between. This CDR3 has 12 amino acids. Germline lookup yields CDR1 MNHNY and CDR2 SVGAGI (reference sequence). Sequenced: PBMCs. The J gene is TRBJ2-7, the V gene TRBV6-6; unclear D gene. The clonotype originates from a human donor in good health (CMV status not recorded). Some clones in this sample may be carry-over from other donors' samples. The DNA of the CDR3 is TGTGCCAGCAGTTACGCCACCTACGAGCAGTACTTC. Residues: CASSYATYEQYF.